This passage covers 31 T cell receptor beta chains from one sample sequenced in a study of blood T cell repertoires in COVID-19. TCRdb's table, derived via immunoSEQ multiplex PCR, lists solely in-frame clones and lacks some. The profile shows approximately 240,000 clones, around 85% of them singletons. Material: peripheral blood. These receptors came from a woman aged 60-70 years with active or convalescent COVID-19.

The CDR3 region is CAWSRDRGLGKSYNEQFF. CDR3 nucleotides: TGTGCCTGGAGTAGGGACAGGGGGTTGGGCAAATCCTACAATGAGCAGTTCTTC. The chain is built from TRBV30 and TRBJ2-1; 11 nucleotides align to TRBD1. Germline V gives CDR1 GTSNPN, CDR2 SVGIG (reference sequence). The CDR3 totals 18 residues. V shed 2 bases and J 1 base; nucleotides not matched to a gene: 10.

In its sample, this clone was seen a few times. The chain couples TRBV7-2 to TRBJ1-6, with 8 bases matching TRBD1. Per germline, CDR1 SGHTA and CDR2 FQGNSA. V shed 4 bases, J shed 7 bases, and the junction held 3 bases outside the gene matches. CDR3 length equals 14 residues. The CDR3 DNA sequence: TGTGCCAGCAGCTGGACAGGGCGAAATTCACCCCTCCACTTT. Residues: CASSWTGRNSPLHF.

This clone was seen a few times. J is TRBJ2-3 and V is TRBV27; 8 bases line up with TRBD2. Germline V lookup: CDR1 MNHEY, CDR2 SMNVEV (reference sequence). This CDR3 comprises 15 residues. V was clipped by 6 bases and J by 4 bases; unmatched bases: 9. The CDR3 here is CASRPTRLAPDTQYF. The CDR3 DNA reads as TGTGCCAGCAGACCAACGAGACTAGCGCCAGATACGCAGTATTTT.

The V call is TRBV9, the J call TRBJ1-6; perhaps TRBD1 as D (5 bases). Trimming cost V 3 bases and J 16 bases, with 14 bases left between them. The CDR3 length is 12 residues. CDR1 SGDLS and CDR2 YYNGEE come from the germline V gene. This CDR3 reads CASSATGGVLHF. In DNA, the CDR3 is TGTGCCAGCAGCGCAACCGGGGGAGTTCTCCACTTT.

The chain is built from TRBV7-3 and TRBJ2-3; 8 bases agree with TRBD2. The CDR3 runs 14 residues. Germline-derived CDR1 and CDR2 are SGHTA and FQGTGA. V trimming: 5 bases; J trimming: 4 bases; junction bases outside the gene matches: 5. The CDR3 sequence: CASSRSGSADTQYF. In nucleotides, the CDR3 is TGTGCCAGCAGCCGAAGCGGGAGTGCAGATACGCAGTATTTT.

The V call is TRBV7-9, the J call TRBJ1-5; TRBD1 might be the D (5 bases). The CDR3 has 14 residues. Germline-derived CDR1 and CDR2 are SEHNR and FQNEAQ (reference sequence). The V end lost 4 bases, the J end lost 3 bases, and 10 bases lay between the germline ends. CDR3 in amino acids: CASSSGGTNQPQHF. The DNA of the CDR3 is TGTGCCAGCAGCTCCGGGGGGACCAATCAGCCCCAGCATTTT.

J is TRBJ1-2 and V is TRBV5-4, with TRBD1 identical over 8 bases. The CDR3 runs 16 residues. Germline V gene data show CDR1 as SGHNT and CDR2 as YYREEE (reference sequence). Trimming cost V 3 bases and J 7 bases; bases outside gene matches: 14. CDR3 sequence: CASSSLRTQGALGYTF. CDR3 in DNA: TGTGCCAGCAGCTCCCTACGAACTCAGGGGGCTCTTGGCTACACCTTC.

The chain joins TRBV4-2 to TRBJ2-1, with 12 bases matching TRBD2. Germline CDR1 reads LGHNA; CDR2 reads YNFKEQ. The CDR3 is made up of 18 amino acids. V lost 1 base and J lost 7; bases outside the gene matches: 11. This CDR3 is CASSQGGLAGGLRNEQFF. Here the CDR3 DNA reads TGTGCCAGCAGCCAAGGAGGTCTAGCGGGGGGGCTAAGGAATGAGCAGTTCTTC.

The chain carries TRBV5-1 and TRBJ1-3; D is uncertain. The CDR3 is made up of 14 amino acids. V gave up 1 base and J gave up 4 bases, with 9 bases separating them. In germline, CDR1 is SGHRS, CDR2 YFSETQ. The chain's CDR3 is CASSLPGLGNTIYF. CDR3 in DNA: TGCGCCAGCAGCTTGCCAGGCCTCGGAAACACCATATATTTT.

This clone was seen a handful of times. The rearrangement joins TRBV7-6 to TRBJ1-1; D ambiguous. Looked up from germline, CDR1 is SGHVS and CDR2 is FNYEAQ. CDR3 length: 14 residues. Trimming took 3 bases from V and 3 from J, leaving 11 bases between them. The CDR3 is CASSLKSGDTEAFF. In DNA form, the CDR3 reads TGTGCCAGCAGCTTGAAGAGCGGGGACACTGAAGCTTTCTTT. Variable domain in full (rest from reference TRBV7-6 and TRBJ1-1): GAGVSQSPRYKVTKRGQDVALRCDPISGHVSLYWYRQALGQGPEFLTYFNYEAQQDKSGLPNDRFSAERPEGSISTLTIQRTEQRDSAMYRCASSLKSGDTEAFFGQGTRLTVV.

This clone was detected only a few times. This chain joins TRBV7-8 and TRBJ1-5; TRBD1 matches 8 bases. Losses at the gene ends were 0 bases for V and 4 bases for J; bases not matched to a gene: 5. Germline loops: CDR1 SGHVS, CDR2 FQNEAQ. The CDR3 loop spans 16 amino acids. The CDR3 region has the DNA TGTGCCAGCAGCTTAGCCCGACAGGGGAGTAATCAGCCCCAGCATTTT. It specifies CASSLARQGSNQPQHF.

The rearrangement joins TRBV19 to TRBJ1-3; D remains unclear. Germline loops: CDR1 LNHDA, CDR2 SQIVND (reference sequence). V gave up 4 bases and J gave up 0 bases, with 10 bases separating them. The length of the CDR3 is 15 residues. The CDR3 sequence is CASSNSPSSGNTIYF. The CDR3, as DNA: TGTGCCAGTAGTAATTCACCGAGCTCTGGAAACACCATATATTTT. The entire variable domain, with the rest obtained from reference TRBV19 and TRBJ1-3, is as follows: DGGITQSPKYLFRKEGQNVTLSCEQNLNHDAMYWYRQDPGQGLRLIYYSQIVNDFQKGDIAEGYSVSREKKESFPLTVTSAQKNPTAFYLCASSNSPSSGNTIYFGEGSWLTVV.

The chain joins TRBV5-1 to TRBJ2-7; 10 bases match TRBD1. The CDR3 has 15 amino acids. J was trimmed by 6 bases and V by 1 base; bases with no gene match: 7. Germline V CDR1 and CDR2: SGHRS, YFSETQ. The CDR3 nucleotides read TGCGCCAGCAGCTTGTCACCGGGACAGGGGTTCGAGCAGTACTTC. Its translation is CASSLSPGQGFEQYF.

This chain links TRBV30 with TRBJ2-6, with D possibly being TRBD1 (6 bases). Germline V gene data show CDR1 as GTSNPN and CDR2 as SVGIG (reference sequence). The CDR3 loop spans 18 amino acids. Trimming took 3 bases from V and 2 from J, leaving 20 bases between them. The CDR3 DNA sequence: TGTGCCTGGAGCCAGCGGTTCGGACAGTTTCCTGGGGCCAACGTCCTGACTTTC. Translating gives CAWSQRFGQFPGANVLTF.

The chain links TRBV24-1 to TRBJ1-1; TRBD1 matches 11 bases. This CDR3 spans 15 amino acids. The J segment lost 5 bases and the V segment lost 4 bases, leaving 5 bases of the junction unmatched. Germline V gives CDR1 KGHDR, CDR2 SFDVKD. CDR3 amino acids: CATSDSGTGGTEAFF. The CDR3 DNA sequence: TGTGCCACCAGTGACTCCGGGACAGGGGGGACTGAAGCTTTCTTT.

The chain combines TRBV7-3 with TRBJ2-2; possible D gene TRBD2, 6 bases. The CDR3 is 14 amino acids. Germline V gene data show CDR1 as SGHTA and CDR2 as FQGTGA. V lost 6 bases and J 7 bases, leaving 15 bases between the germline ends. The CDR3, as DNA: TGTGCCAGCAGTATCACGGGAGTTTACGGGGAGCTGTTTTTT. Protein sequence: CASSITGVYGELFF.

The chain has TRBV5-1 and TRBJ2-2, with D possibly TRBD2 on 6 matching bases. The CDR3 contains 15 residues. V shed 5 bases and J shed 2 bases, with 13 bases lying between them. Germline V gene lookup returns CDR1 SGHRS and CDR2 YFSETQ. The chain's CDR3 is CASRAGTQNTGELFF. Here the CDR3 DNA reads TGCGCCAGCAGGGCCGGGACTCAAAACACCGGGGAGCTGTTTTTT.

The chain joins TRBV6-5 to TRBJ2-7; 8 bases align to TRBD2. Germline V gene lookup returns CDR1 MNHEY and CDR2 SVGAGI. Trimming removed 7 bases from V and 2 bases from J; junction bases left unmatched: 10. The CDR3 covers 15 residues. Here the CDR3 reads CASIRSGGAPYEQYF. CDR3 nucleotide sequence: TGTGCCAGCATCCGCTCCGGGGGGGCGCCCTACGAGCAGTACTTC.

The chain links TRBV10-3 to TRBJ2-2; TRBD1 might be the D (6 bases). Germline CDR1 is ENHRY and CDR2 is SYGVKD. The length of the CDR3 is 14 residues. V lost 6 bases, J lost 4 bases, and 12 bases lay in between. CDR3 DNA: TGTGCCATCAGCCCCGCCAGGGGCACCGGGGAGCTGTTTTTT. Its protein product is CAISPARGTGELFF.

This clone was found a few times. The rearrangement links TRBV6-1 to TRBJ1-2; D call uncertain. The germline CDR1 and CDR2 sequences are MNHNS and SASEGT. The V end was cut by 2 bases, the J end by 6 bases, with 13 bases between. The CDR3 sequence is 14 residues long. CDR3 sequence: CASSEIRQKNGYTF. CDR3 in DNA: TGTGCCAGCAGTGAAATTCGTCAGAAAAATGGCTACACCTTC.

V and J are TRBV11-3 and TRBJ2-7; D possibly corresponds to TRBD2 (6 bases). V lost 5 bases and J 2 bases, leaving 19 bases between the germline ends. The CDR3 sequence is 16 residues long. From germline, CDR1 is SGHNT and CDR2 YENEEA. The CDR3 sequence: CASSRSGTPRPYEQYF. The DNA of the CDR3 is TGTGCCAGCAGCAGATCCGGGACTCCTCGCCCCTACGAGCAGTACTTC.

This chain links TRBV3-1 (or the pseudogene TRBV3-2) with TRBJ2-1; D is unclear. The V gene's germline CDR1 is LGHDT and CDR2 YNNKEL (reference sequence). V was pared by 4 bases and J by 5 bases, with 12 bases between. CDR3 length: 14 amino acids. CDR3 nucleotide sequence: TGTGCCAGCAGCCGGGCAGTAAGTGACAATGAGCAGTTCTTC. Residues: CASSRAVSDNEQFF.

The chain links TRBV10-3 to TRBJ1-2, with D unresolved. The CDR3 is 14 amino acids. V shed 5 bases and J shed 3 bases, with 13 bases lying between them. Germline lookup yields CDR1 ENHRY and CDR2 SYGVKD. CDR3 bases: TGTGCCATCAGTCCCGGCCTACGGGACTATGGCTACACCTTC. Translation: CAISPGLRDYGYTF.

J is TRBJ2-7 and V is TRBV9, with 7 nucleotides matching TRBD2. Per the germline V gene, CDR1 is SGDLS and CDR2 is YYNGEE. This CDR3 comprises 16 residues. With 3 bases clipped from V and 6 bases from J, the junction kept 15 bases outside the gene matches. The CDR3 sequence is CASSATSGTTGSEQYF. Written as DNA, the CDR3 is TGTGCCAGCAGCGCAACCTCCGGGACTACCGGCTCCGAGCAGTACTTC.

DNA for the CDR3: TGTGCCAGCAGCTATGGGGGAGGGCCCCACAATGAGCAGTTCTTC. Protein: CASSYGGGPHNEQFF. The chain joins TRBV11-2 to TRBJ2-1; 7 bases map to TRBD2. The CDR3 has 15 residues. From germline, CDR1 is SGHAT and CDR2 FQNNGV. J was trimmed by 5 bases and V by 4 bases; bases with no gene match: 8.

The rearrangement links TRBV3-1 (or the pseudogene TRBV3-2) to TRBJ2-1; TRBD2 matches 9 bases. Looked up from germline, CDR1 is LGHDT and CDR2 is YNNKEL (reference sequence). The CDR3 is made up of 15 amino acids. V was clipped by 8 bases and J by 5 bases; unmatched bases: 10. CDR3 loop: CASGPGTSFDNEQFF. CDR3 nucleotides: TGTGCCAGCGGCCCTGGGACTAGCTTTGACAATGAGCAGTTCTTC.

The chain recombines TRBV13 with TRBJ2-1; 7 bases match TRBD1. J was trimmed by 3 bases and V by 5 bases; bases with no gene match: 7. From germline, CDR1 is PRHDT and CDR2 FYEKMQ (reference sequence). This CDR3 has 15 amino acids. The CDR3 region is CASSLRQGLYNEQFF. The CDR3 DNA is TGTGCCAGCAGCCTCCGACAGGGTCTCTACAATGAGCAGTTCTTC.

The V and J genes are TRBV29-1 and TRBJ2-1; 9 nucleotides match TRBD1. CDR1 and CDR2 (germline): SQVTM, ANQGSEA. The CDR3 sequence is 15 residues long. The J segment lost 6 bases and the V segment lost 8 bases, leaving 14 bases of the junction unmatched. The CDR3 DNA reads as TGCAGCTCGGTCGGCCGGGACAGGGTGGGCAATGAGCAGTTCTTC. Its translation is CSSVGRDRVGNEQFF.

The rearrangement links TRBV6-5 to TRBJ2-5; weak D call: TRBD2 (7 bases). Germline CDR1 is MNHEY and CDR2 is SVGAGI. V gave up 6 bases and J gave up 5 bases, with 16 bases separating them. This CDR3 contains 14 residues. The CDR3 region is CASSPGGPRETQYF. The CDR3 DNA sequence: TGTGCCAGCAGCCCCGGGGGGCCGCGGGAGACCCAGTACTTC.

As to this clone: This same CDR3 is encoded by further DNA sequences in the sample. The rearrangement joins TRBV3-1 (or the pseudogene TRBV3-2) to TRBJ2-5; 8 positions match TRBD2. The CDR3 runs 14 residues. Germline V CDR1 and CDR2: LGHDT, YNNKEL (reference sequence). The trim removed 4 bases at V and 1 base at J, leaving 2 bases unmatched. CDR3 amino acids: CASSLAGIQETQYF. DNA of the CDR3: TGTGCCAGCAGCCTAGCGGGGATCCAAGAGACCCAGTACTTC.

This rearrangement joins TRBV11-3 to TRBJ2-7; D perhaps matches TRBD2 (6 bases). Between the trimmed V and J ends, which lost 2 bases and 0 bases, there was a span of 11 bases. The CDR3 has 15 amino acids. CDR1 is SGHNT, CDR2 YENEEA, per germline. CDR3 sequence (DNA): TGTGCCAGCAGCTTATCGGCGGGGATCTCCTACGAGCAGTACTTC. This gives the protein CASSLSAGISYEQYF. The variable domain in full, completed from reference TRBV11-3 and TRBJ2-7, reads EAGVVQSPRYKIIEKKQPVAFWCNPISGHNTLYWYLQNLGQGPELLIRYENEEAVDDSQLPKDRFSAERLKGVDSTLKIQPAELGDSAVYLCASSLSAGISYEQYFGPGTRLTVT.